The 7 T cell receptor beta chains below were found in one sample sequenced in a study of CD8 T cells in ankylosing spondylitis. Study-wide results and caveats: Seemingly characteristic of ankylosing spondylitis blood was a TCR beta motif consisting of under ten highly homologous variants.

These receptors lack a known antigen. TCRdb re-derived calls from the 5' RACE reads in MiXCR, one entry per CDR3 protein. The table shows approximately 220,000 distinct CDR3 sequences, with around 16% occurring only once. The sample comprised blood, either unsorted or a sorted T cell fraction (not recorded which). These receptors were collected from a male donor with ankylosing spondylitis.

This clonotype was counted a few times. V usage is TRBV20-1 and J usage is TRBJ2-3, with 13 bases identical to TRBD2. The CDR3 covers 19 residues. The V and J ends lost 2 bases and 0 bases, in that order; junction bases with no gene match: 11. Germline lookup yields CDR1 DFQATT and CDR2 SNEGSKA (reference sequence). CDR3 bases: TGCAGTGCTAGAACTACGGGACTAGCGGGGTGGTTCAGCACAGATACGCAGTATTTT. Its translation is CSARTTGLAGWFSTDTQYF.

This chain uses TRBV2 with TRBJ1-5, with D maybe TRBD1 (5 bases). Germline V gives CDR1 SNHLY, CDR2 FYNNEI. This CDR3 comprises 15 residues. Trimming took off 1 base at V and 3 bases at J, with 10 bases between the two ends. The CDR3 nucleotides are TGTGCCAGCAGTGAAGGATGGGGGAACAATCAGCCCCAGCATTTT. This codes for CASSEGWGNNQPQHF.

The sample holds a few counts of this clonotype. This sequence joins TRBV12-3 or TRBV12-4 and TRBJ1-1; D gene ambiguous. The CDR3 loop spans 14 amino acids. V lost 3 bases and J lost 0, with 8 bases in between. CDR3 nucleotides: TGTGCCAGCAGTTTCAAGTACATGAACACTGAAGCTTTCTTT. Its protein is CASSFKYMNTEAFF.

This clonotype was observed a handful of times. The chain recombines TRBV4-3 with TRBJ2-7, with 12 positions matching TRBD1. CDR1 is LGHNA, CDR2 YSLEER, per germline. V shed 3 bases, J shed 2 bases, and the junction held 2 bases outside the gene matches. The CDR3 is 15 amino acids. Here the CDR3 reads CASSQGTGGPYEQYF. CDR3 in DNA: TGCGCCAGCAGCCAGGGGACAGGGGGCCCCTACGAGCAGTACTTC.

J is TRBJ2-4 and V is TRBV15; tentatively, D is TRBD2 (5 bases). The CDR3 sequence is 13 residues long. Germline CDR1 LNHNV, CDR2 YYDKDF (reference sequence). Trimming took off 0 bases at V and 9 bases at J, with 9 bases between the two ends. The CDR3 region has the DNA TGTGCCACCAGCAGAGATCGGGGTAGCATTCAGTACTTC. This encodes CATSRDRGSIQYF.

The gene calls are TRBV4-1 and TRBJ2-7, with D perhaps TRBD2 (5 bases). With 0 bases removed from V and 4 bases from J, the gap between germline ends came to 16 bases. Germline CDR1 and CDR2: MGHRA and YSYEKL. The CDR3 sequence is 16 residues long. The CDR3 sequence is CASSQEVWESTYEQYF. For the CDR3, the DNA is TGCGCCAGCAGCCAAGAGGTCTGGGAGTCGACATACGAGCAGTACTTC.

The chain joins TRBV12-3 or TRBV12-4 to TRBJ1-1; no reliable D call. This CDR3 region has 13 residues. Trimming left V 10 bases short and J 0 bases short, with 12 bases between. The CDR3 sequence is CAIFDNMNTEAFF. The CDR3 DNA follows: TGTGCCATCTTCGACAATATGAACACTGAAGCTTTCTTT.